Following are 10 T cell receptor beta chains from one sample sequenced in a study of cytomegalovirus exposure and HLA in healthy donors. Produced via immunoSEQ multiplex PCR; TCRdb's table is partial and in-frame only. The table includes fewer than 200,000 clones, about 85% detected once. Sequenced: PBMCs. These receptors originate from a man between 18 and 35 years old in good health and CMV-seropositive.

This clone has more than one count but fewer than ten. The chain joins TRBV28 to TRBJ1-2; D uncertain. V lost 6 bases to trimming and J lost 4 bases, with 12 bases between them. The CDR3 has 13 residues. Germline assignment: CDR1 MDHEN and CDR2 SYDVKM. The chain's CDR3 is CASSPQDSYGYTF. CDR3 sequence (DNA): TGTGCCAGCAGCCCTCAGGACTCCTATGGCTACACCTTC.

The chain recombines TRBV28 with TRBJ1-1; TRBD1 might be the D (5 bases). Between the trimmed V and J ends, which lost 6 bases and 0 bases, there was a span of 17 bases. Germline V lookup: CDR1 MDHEN, CDR2 SYDVKM. This CDR3 has 16 residues. CDR3 residues: CASSSRGAGVNTEAFF. CDR3 bases: TGTGCCAGCAGCTCCCGAGGGGCGGGGGTGAACACTGAAGCTTTCTTT.

J is TRBJ2-7 and V is TRBV2; D possibly corresponds to TRBD2 (5 bases). CDR3 length: 13 amino acids. V lost 8 bases and J lost 5, with 16 bases in between. Germline loops: CDR1 SNHLY, CDR2 FYNNEI. Here the CDR3 DNA reads TGTGCCAGCTTAGAAACTAGTTTCGACGAGCAGTACTTC. Residues: CASLETSFDEQYF.

Here the CDR3 reads CASSLWGLAGQETQYF. The DNA for the CDR3 is TGTGCCAGCAGTTTGTGGGGACTAGCGGGACAAGAGACCCAGTACTTC. The chain couples TRBV28 to TRBJ2-5; TRBD2 aligns across 13 bases. The CDR3 runs to 16 residues. Germline CDR1 is MDHEN and CDR2 is SYDVKM. The J segment lost 2 bases and the V segment lost 3 bases, leaving 3 bases of the junction unmatched.

This clone was recorded once. The chain recombines TRBV30 with TRBJ2-7, with TRBD2 matching 8 bases. The V gene end was trimmed by 8 bases and the J gene end by 4 bases; junction bases not matched to a gene: 7. This CDR3 contains 12 residues. CDR1 is GTSNPN, CDR2 SVGIG, per germline (reference sequence). In DNA form, the CDR3 reads TGTGCCGGGGCGGGGGGCGGGTACGAGCAGTACTTC. Protein product: CAGAGGGYEQYF.

Only a few counts were recorded for this clone. The chain has TRBV19 and TRBJ2-7, with 7 positions matching TRBD1. V lost 5 bases and J lost 3; bases outside the gene matches: 19. The CDR3 spans 18 residues. Germline V gives CDR1 LNHDA, CDR2 SQIVND (reference sequence). Here the CDR3 reads CASSDRDSGHLGVYEQYF. DNA for the CDR3: TGTGCCAGTAGTGATCGGGACAGTGGGCACCTCGGGGTCTACGAGCAGTACTTC.

The rearrangement uses TRBV28 and TRBJ2-1; no clear D. The V end was cut by 6 bases, the J end by 7 bases, with 10 bases between. The CDR3 sequence is 12 residues long. Per germline, CDR1 MDHEN and CDR2 SYDVKM. The CDR3 bases are TGTGCCAGCAGCGCGCTAAGAAATGAGCAGTTCTTC. The encoded protein is CASSALRNEQFF.

This clone appeared a single time. The J gene is TRBJ1-2, the V gene TRBV7-9; 11 positions agree with TRBD1. Per the germline V gene, CDR1 is SEHNR and CDR2 is FQNEAQ (reference sequence). The J segment lost 5 bases and the V segment lost 3 bases, leaving 8 bases of the junction unmatched. The CDR3 runs to 16 residues. CDR3 protein: CASSFSDRGHEYGYTF. The CDR3 coding sequence is TGTGCCAGCAGCTTTTCGGACAGGGGGCATGAATATGGCTACACCTTC.

The chain couples TRBV28 to TRBJ1-4, with a tentative D call TRBD1 (6 bases). Germline CDR1 is MDHEN and CDR2 is SYDVKM. The CDR3 is made up of 13 amino acids. Trimming shortened V by 8 bases and J by 6 bases, and 13 bases separated the two germline ends. The CDR3 here is CASLQGQDEKLFF. DNA for the CDR3: TGTGCCAGCCTACAGGGCCAGGATGAAAAACTGTTTTTT.

This rearrangement joins TRBV5-4 to TRBJ1-2, with D maybe TRBD1 (5 bases). In germline, CDR1 is SGHNT, CDR2 YYREEE (reference sequence). The CDR3 extends over 15 amino acids. V lost 4 bases, J lost 6 bases, and 19 bases lay in between. Written as DNA, the CDR3 is TGTGCCAGCAGCCGATCGGGGGGTGCGAGGGATGGCTACACCTTC. This codes for CASSRSGGARDGYTF.